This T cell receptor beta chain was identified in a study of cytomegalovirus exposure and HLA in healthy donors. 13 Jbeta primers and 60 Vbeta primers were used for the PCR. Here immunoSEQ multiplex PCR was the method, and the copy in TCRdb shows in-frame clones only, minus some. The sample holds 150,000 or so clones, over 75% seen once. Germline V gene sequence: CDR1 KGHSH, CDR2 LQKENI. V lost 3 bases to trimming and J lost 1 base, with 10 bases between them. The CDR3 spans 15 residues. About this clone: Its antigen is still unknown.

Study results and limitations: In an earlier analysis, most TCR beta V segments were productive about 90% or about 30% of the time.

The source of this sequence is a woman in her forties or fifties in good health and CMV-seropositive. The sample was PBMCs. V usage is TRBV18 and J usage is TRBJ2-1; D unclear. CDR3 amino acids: CASSPGRGSYNEQFF. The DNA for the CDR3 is TGTGCCAGCTCACCCGGCCGCGGTTCCTACAATGAGCAGTTCTTC.